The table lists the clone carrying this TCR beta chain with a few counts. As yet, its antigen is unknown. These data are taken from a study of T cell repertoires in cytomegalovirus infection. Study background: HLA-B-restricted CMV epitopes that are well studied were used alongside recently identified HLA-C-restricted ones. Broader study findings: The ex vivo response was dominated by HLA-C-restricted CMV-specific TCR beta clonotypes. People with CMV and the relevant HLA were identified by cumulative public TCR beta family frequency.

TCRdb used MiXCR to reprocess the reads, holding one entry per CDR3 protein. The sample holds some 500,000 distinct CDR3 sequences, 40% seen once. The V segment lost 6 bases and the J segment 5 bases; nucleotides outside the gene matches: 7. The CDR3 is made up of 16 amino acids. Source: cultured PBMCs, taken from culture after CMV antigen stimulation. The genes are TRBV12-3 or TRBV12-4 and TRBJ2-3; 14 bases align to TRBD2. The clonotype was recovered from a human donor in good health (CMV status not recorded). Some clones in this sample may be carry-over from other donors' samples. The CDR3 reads CASRPGLAGGGDTQYF. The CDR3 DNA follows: TGTGCCAGCAGACCTGGACTAGCGGGGGGTGGAGATACGCAGTATTTT.